Below are 31 T cell receptor beta chains sequenced from a single sample in a study of blood T cell repertoires in COVID-19. TCRdb's table, derived via immunoSEQ multiplex PCR, lists solely in-frame clones and lacks some. The sample holds tens of thousands of clones, around 89% seen once. Sample: peripheral blood. These receptor sequences come from a man between 45 and 60 years old with acute or convalescent COVID-19.

The V and J genes are TRBV4-3 and TRBJ2-1, with 9 nucleotides matching TRBD2. There are 17 residues in the CDR3. The V gene end was trimmed by 0 bases and the J gene end by 2 bases; junction bases not matched to a gene: 5. Germline CDR1 is LGHNA and CDR2 is YSLEER. The CDR3: CASSQDGASGTYNEQFF. The CDR3 DNA is TGCGCCAGCAGCCAAGATGGGGCTAGCGGGACCTACAATGAGCAGTTCTTC.

The table lists this clone with a count of one. This rearrangement joins TRBV9 to TRBJ2-2; the D gene is possibly TRBD2 (7 bases). From germline, CDR1 is SGDLS and CDR2 YYNGEE. V was shortened by 10 bases and J by 7 bases, with 35 bases between the two germline ends. CDR3 length: 19 amino acids. CDR3 nucleotides: TGTGCCGCCGGACGAAATGGGGGGGCTACTGCCAATATGGGCGGGGAGCTGTTTTTT. It specifies CAAGRNGGATANMGGELFF.

Only one count was recorded for this clone. V usage is TRBV12-3 or TRBV12-4 and J usage is TRBJ1-4; 7 bases agree with TRBD1. The length of the CDR3 is 13 residues. The V gene end was trimmed by 6 bases and the J gene end by 8 bases; junction bases not matched to a gene: 6. The CDR3 region is CASRQGRGEKLFF. DNA of the CDR3: TGTGCCAGCAGACAGGGGAGAGGGGAAAAACTGTTTTTT.

This chain links TRBV11-2 with TRBJ2-3, with 9 positions matching TRBD2. After removal of 0 bases from V and 6 bases from J, the junction contained 13 bases not matched to a gene. Germline loops: CDR1 SGHAT, CDR2 FQNNGV. CDR3 size: 18 residues. The CDR3 reads CASSLDGLGSGRKDTQYF. The CDR3 bases are TGTGCCAGCAGCTTAGATGGTTTGGGTAGCGGGAGAAAGGATACGCAGTATTTT.

This chain links TRBV9 with TRBJ1-2, with TRBD1 matching over 12 bases. The J segment lost 7 bases and the V segment lost 0 bases, leaving 7 bases of the junction unmatched. This CDR3 has 16 residues. The V gene's germline CDR1 is SGDLS and CDR2 YYNGEE. CDR3 bases: TGTGCCAGCAGCGTAGTGCCGGGACAGGGGGCCGGTGGCTACACCTTC. Protein: CASSVVPGQGAGGYTF. The full variable domain, rest sourced from reference TRBV9 and TRBJ1-2, is DSGVTQTPKHLITATGQRVTLRCSPRSGDLSVYWYQQSLDQGLQFLIQYYNGEERAKGNILERFSAQQFPDLHSELNLSSLELGDSALYFCASSVVPGQGAGGYTFGSGTRLTVV.

This clone was seen only once. The genes are TRBV21-1 and TRBJ2-7; the DNA was not used to check the table's D call, TRBD2. TRBV21-1 is termed a pseudogene. The CDR3 has 19 residues. In DNA, the CDR3 is TGTGCCAGCACGCCCTCATTCGTGAGGGGGACTAGCGGAAACCTTGAGCAGTACGTC. Protein product: CASTPSFVRGTSGNLEQYV.

This chain joins TRBV7-8 and TRBJ1-5, with D hard to call. The germline CDR1 and CDR2 sequences are SGHVS and FQNEAQ. V was shortened by 1 base and J by 2 bases, with 15 bases between the two germline ends. This CDR3 is 17 amino acids long. The CDR3 nucleotides read TGTGCCAGCAGCTTAGGGGCCTCGACAAGTGGCAATCAGCCCCAGCATTTT. Translation gives CASSLGASTSGNQPQHF.

The chain employs TRBV28 and TRBJ2-5; possible D gene TRBD2, 7 bases. The length of the CDR3 is 16 residues. Germline loops: CDR1 MDHEN, CDR2 SYDVKM. Trimming pared 2 bases from V and 3 bases from J, leaving 16 bases between. The chain's CDR3 is CASSLGGGGGEETQYF. CDR3 DNA sequence: TGTGCCAGCAGTTTAGGGGGCGGGGGAGGCGAAGAGACCCAGTACTTC.

This clone was recorded once. V gene TRBV19 combines with J gene TRBJ2-1; the D is unclear. Trimming cost V 2 bases and J 0 bases, with 11 bases left between them. This CDR3 is 16 amino acids long. From germline, CDR1 is LNHDA and CDR2 SQIVND (reference sequence). The chain's CDR3 is CASSISGPYSYNEQFF. For the CDR3, the DNA is TGTGCCAGTAGTATATCGGGTCCTTACTCCTACAATGAGCAGTTCTTC.

The chain is built from TRBV7-8 and TRBJ1-3; D is ambiguous. Germline V gene data show CDR1 as SGHVS and CDR2 as FQNEAQ. The CDR3 has 13 amino acids. Trimming removed 5 bases from V and 8 bases from J, with 13 bases in between. The CDR3 nucleotides are TGTGCCAGCAGCCCGACATTGTTGGACACCATATATTTT. Amino acids: CASSPTLLDTIYF.

The CDR3, as DNA: TGTGCCAGCAGCCCTAGCGGGAGACAAGATACGCAGTATTTT. This codes for CASSPSGRQDTQYF. This chain joins TRBV7-3 and TRBJ2-3, with TRBD2 matching 10 bases. This CDR3 region has 14 residues. J gave up 5 bases and V 5 bases, and 4 bases lay outside the gene matches. Germline loops: CDR1 SGHTA, CDR2 FQGTGA. The complete variable domain, with remaining parts taken from reference TRBV7-3 and TRBJ2-3, reads GAGVSQTPSNKVTEKGKYVELRCDPISGHTALYWYRQSLGQGPEFLIYFQGTGAADDSGLPNDRFFAVRPEGSVSTLKIQRTERGDSAVYLCASSPSGRQDTQYFGPGTRLTVL.

Remarks on this clone: Germline is not matched at one junction end, which may reflect a read error. The chain employs TRBV7-8 and TRBJ2-1; TRBD2 is a possible D gene (6 bases). The germline CDR1 and CDR2 sequences are SGHVS and FQNEAQ. The CDR3 loop spans 16 amino acids. The CDR3 DNA reads TGTGCCAGCAGCGTAGCGGACGGGAGCTCCTACAATGAGCAGTTCTTC. This encodes CASSVADGSSYNEQFF. Using reference TRBV7-8 and TRBJ2-1 for the parts outside the CDR3, the full variable domain is GAGVSQSPRYKVAKRGQDVALRCDPISGHVSLFWYQQALGQGPEFLTYFQNEAQLDKSGLPSDRFFAERPEGSVSTLKIQRTQQEDSAVYLCASSVADGSSYNEQFFGPGTRLTVL.

The chain uses TRBV6-5 and TRBJ1-2; the D gene is possibly TRBD1 (6 bases). Trimming took 2 bases from V and 8 from J, leaving 21 bases between them. This CDR3 has 16 amino acids. Germline V gene lookup returns CDR1 MNHEY and CDR2 SVGAGI. The DNA for the CDR3 is TGTGCCAGCAGTTACAGCAGGGGACAATCGGGGCGCGGCTACACCTTC. It is translated as CASSYSRGQSGRGYTF.

In its sample, this clone ranks as medium-sized. V is TRBV29-1 and J is TRBJ2-5; 10 bases match TRBD1. Germline values: CDR1 SQVTM, CDR2 ANQGSEA. This CDR3 spans 14 amino acids. The V gene end was trimmed by 6 bases and the J gene end by 5 bases; junction bases not matched to a gene: 9. The DNA for the CDR3 is TGCAGCGTCACAGGACAGGGGGTGATGGAGACCCAGTACTTC. Residues: CSVTGQGVMETQYF.

The V gene is TRBV7-9, the J gene TRBJ1-5; TRBD1 aligns across 7 bases. The CDR3 has 14 amino acids. V lost 5 bases to trimming and J lost 3 bases; unmatched junction nucleotides: 4. CDR1 is SEHNR, CDR2 FQNEAQ, per germline (reference sequence). CDR3 coding DNA: TGTGCCAGCAGCAAGACAGGGCTCAATCAGCCCCAGCATTTT. Residues: CASSKTGLNQPQHF.

This clone has just a few counts. J is TRBJ1-1 and V is TRBV5-1; 10 nucleotides match TRBD1. V was pared by 5 bases and J by 4 bases, with 5 bases of the junction left unmatched. The germline CDR1 and CDR2 sequences are SGHRS and YFSETQ. The CDR3 loop spans 14 amino acids. The CDR3 spells CASRYGTGATEAFF. CDR3 coding DNA: TGCGCCAGCAGATATGGGACAGGGGCCACTGAAGCTTTCTTT.

This chain links TRBV7-8 with TRBJ2-1; the match to TRBD2 covers 10 bases. The ends lost 4 bases at V and 5 bases at J; junction bases unmatched: 5. This CDR3 is built from 15 residues. Germline lookup yields CDR1 SGHVS and CDR2 FQNEAQ. This CDR3 is CASSSTSGADNEQFF. CDR3 nucleotides: TGTGCCAGCAGCTCCACTAGCGGGGCAGACAATGAGCAGTTCTTC.

The rearrangement links TRBV10-1 to TRBJ2-3, with 8 bases identical to TRBD1. CDR1 and CDR2 (germline): WNHNN, SYGVQD (reference sequence). Trimming removed 5 bases from V and 2 bases from J; junction bases left unmatched: 6. The CDR3 runs to 15 residues. In DNA form, the CDR3 reads TGCGCCAGCAGTTACGGACAGGGTACCACAGATACGCAGTATTTT. Amino acids: CASSYGQGTTDTQYF.

V and J are TRBV7-9 and TRBJ1-2, with no clear D. V was trimmed by 5 bases and J by 4 bases, leaving 11 bases between them. CDR3 size: 13 residues. Germline-derived CDR1 and CDR2 are SEHNR and FQNEAQ (reference sequence). The CDR3 region is CASSPEGRYGYTF. CDR3 DNA sequence: TGTGCCAGCAGCCCTGAGGGCCGCTATGGCTACACCTTC.

This sequence joins TRBV18 and TRBJ2-7; D uncertain. CDR3 size: 13 residues. The germline CDR1 and CDR2 sequences are KGHSH and LQKENI. V was shortened by 2 bases and J by 3 bases, with 8 bases between the two germline ends. Here the CDR3 reads CASSPANGYEQYV. In DNA form, the CDR3 reads TGTGCCAGCTCACCAGCCAACGGCTACGAGCAGTACGTC.

This sequence joins TRBV6-5 and TRBJ1-3, with 8 nucleotides matching TRBD1. The germline V gene has CDR1 MNHEY and CDR2 SVGAGI. The CDR3 consists of 15 residues. The trim removed 6 bases at V and 2 bases at J, leaving 6 bases unmatched. The CDR3 DNA reads TGTGCCAGCAGCCCGGACAGGGCGGCTGGAAACACCATATATTTT. The encoded protein is CASSPDRAAGNTIYF.

The rearrangement uses TRBV30 and TRBJ2-7; the match to TRBD2 covers 9 bases. CDR3 length equals 15 residues. J was trimmed by 6 bases and V by 0 bases; bases with no gene match: 9. CDR1 GTSNPN and CDR2 SVGIG come from the germline V gene (reference sequence). Here the CDR3 reads CAWSVGSGRFGEQYF. In nucleotides, the CDR3 is TGTGCCTGGAGTGTAGGTAGCGGGAGATTCGGCGAGCAGTACTTC.

The V gene is TRBV4-1, the J gene TRBJ2-1; 8 nucleotides agree with TRBD1. This CDR3 region has 17 residues. The V gene's germline CDR1 is MGHRA and CDR2 YSYEKL. V lost 4 bases to trimming and J lost 3 bases; unmatched junction nucleotides: 11. CDR3 residues: CASSPLVRGQDYNEQFF. For the CDR3, the DNA is TGCGCCAGCAGCCCTCTAGTTCGGGGACAGGACTACAATGAGCAGTTCTTC.

The chain employs TRBV6-2 or TRBV6-3 and TRBJ1-1; a weak D match, TRBD1 (5 bases). The ends were cut back, 6 bases at V and 4 bases at J, with 12 bases in the middle. There are 13 residues in the CDR3. Germline V gene sequence: CDR1 MNHEY, CDR2 SVGEGT. This CDR3 is CASSKGLGTEAFF. CDR3 bases: TGTGCCAGCAGCAAGGGGCTAGGCACTGAAGCTTTCTTT.

This clone turned up a few times. The J gene is TRBJ1-1, the V gene TRBV14; D remains ambiguous. Trimming shortened V by 3 bases and J by 0 bases, and 8 bases separated the two germline ends. CDR3 length: 14 residues. Germline lookup yields CDR1 SGHDN and CDR2 FVKESK. CDR3 DNA sequence: TGTGCCAGCAGCCAGGTGTCAGTGAACACTGAAGCTTTCTTT. Its translation: CASSQVSVNTEAFF.

The chain carries TRBV6-2 or TRBV6-3 and TRBJ2-1, with 10 bases identical to TRBD1. The V and J ends lost 4 bases and 9 bases, in that order; junction bases with no gene match: 0. CDR1 is MNHEY, CDR2 SVGEGT, per germline. This CDR3 is 12 amino acids long. The CDR3: CASSWDRGEQFF. Written as DNA, the CDR3 is TGTGCCAGCAGTTGGGACAGGGGTGAGCAGTTCTTC.

The chain combines TRBV6-2 or TRBV6-3 with TRBJ2-5, with 7 bases identical to TRBD2. The CDR3 consists of 15 residues. Germline V gene lookup returns CDR1 MNHEY and CDR2 SVGEGT. The junction had 9 bases not matched to a gene; V was cut back by 5 bases and J by 3 bases. The CDR3 is CASSLAGVKEETQYF. CDR3 sequence (DNA): TGTGCCAGCAGTCTCGCGGGAGTTAAGGAAGAGACCCAGTACTTC.

The rearrangement uses TRBV3-1 (or the pseudogene TRBV3-2) and TRBJ1-1, with D tentatively TRBD1 (6 bases). This CDR3 region has 15 residues. Trimming shortened V by 4 bases and J by 4 bases, and 16 bases separated the two germline ends. Germline CDR1 and CDR2: LGHDT and YNNKEL (reference sequence). Here the CDR3 reads CASSPYQAGATEAFF. The CDR3 nucleotides are TGTGCCAGCAGCCCCTATCAAGCAGGGGCCACTGAAGCTTTCTTT.

CDR3 region: CAWEWEGSPGDTQYF. CDR3 bases: TGTGCCTGGGAGTGGGAGGGCAGCCCAGGGGATACGCAGTATTTT. The chain couples TRBV30 to TRBJ2-3; 7 bases are shared with TRBD2. Germline V gives CDR1 GTSNPN, CDR2 SVGIG (reference sequence). The ends lost 5 bases at V and 6 bases at J; junction bases unmatched: 14. The CDR3 length is 15 residues.

The genes are TRBV30 and TRBJ1-1, with 7 bases fitting TRBD1. Trimming removed 4 bases from V and 5 bases from J; junction bases left unmatched: 4. Germline assignment: CDR1 GTSNPN and CDR2 SVGIG (reference sequence). The CDR3 is made up of 12 amino acids. CDR3 nucleotides: TGTGCCTGGACAGGGGGGTGGACTGAAGCTTTCTTT. This gives the protein CAWTGGWTEAFF.

V is TRBV9 and J is TRBJ1-5; no firm D call. The CDR3 extends over 15 amino acids. Germline lookup yields CDR1 SGDLS and CDR2 YYNGEE. V was trimmed by 2 bases and J by 3 bases, leaving 12 bases between them. The CDR3 loop is CASSVMAGNNQPQHF. The DNA of the CDR3 is TGTGCCAGCAGCGTTATGGCAGGTAACAATCAGCCCCAGCATTTT.